This T cell receptor (beta chain) is drawn from a study of cytomegalovirus exposure and HLA in healthy donors. Study observations and caveats: A previous analysis found most TCR beta V segments productive roughly 87% or roughly 30% of the time. Judged likely to be a sequencing artifact was a cluster of highly shared sequence variants. Researchers reported in a later analysis that a missense DCLRE1C variant was tied to TCR beta V- and J-gene trimming. The study found most TCR sequences rare, yet found some public TCRs in many donors.

There are a few counts of this clone. Its antigen is unknown. Both 60 Vbeta primers and 13 Jbeta primers went into the PCR. Data came from immunoSEQ multiplex PCR; TCRdb stores just in-frame clones and leaves some out. The sample contains over 100,000 clones, around four fifths of which appear only once. The clonotype was recovered from a woman aged 45 to 65 in good health and CMV-seropositive. Input material: PBMCs.

The CDR3 loop is CARSTGDGCCNQPQHF. The CDR3 coding sequence is TGTGCCAGGTCGACAGGGGACGGGTGTTGCAATCAGCCCCAGCATTTT. The chain joins TRBV27 to TRBJ1-5; 8 bases fit TRBD1. Germline V gene lookup returns CDR1 MNHEY and CDR2 SMNVEV (reference sequence). V trimming: 9 bases; J trimming: 2 bases; junction bases outside the gene matches: 12. The CDR3 has 16 residues.